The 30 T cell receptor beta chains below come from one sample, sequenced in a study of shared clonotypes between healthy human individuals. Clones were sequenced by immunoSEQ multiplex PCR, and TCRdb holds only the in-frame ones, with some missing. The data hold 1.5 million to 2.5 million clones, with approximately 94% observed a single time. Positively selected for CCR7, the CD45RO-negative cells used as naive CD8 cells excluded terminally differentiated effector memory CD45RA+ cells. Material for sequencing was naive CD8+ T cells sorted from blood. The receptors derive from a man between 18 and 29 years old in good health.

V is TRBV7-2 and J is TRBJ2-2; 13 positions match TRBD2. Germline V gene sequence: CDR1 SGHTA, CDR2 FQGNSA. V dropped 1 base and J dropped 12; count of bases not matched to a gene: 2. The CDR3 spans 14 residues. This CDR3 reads CASSLGTSGSQLFF. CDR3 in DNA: TGTGCCAGCAGCTTAGGGACTAGCGGGAGTCAGCTGTTTTTT.

Written as DNA, the CDR3 is TGTGCCAGCAGCGCCCGACTAGCGGGGGACACCGGGGAGCTGTTTTTT. Amino acids: CASSARLAGDTGELFF. The chain links TRBV9 to TRBJ2-2; 12 bases map to TRBD2. CDR3 length: 16 residues. Germline V lookup: CDR1 SGDLS, CDR2 YYNGEE. V was pared by 3 bases and J by 3 bases, with 3 bases of the junction left unmatched.

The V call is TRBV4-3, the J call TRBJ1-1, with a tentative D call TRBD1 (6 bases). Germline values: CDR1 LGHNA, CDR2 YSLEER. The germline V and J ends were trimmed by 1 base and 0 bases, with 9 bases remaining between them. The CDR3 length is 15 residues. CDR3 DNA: TGCGCCAGCAGCCAAGCCGGACAGCTGAACACTGAAGCTTTCTTT. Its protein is CASSQAGQLNTEAFF.

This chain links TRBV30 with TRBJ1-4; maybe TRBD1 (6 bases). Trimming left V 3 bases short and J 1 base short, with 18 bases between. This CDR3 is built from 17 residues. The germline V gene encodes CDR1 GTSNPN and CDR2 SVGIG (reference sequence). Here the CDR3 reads CAWRNPPGAETNEKLFF. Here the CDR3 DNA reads TGTGCCTGGAGAAACCCCCCGGGGGCGGAAACTAATGAAAAACTGTTTTTT.

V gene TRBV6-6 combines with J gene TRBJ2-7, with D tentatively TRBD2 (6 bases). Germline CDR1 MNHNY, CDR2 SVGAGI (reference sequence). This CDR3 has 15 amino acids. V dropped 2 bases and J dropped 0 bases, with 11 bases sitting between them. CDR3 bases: TGTGCCAGCAGTTACGCGGGGAAAGACTCCTACGAGCAGTACTTC. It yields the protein CASSYAGKDSYEQYF.

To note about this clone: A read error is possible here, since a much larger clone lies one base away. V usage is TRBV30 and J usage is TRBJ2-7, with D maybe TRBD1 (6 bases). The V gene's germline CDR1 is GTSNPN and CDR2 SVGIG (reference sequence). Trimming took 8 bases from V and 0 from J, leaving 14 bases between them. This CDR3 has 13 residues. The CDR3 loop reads CASSLDSSYEQYF. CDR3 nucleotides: TGTGCCAGCAGCTTGGACAGCTCCTACGAGCAGTACTTC.

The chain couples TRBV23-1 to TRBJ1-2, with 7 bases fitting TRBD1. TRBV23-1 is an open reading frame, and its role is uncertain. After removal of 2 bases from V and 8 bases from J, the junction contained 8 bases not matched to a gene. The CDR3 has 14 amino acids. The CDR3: CASSQGRQGQGYTF. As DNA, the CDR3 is TGCGCCAGCAGTCAAGGTCGACAGGGACAAGGCTACACCTTC.

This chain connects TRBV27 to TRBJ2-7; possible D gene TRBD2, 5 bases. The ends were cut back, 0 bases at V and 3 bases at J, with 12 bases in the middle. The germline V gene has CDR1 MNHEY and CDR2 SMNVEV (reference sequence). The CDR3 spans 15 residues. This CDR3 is CASSLSSHGIYEQYF. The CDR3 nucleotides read TGTGCCAGCAGTTTATCGTCCCACGGGATCTACGAGCAGTACTTC.

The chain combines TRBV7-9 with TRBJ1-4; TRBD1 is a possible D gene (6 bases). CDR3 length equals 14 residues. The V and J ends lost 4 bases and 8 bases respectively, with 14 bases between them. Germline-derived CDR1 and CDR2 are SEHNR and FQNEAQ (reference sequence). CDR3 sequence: CASSSPGDLEKLFF. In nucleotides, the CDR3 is TGTGCCAGCAGCTCCCCAGGGGACCTGGAAAAACTGTTTTTT.

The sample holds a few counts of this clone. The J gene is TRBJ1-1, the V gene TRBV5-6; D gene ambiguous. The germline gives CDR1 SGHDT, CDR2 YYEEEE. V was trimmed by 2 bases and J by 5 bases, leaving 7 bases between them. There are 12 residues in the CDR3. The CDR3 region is CASSFSMTEAFF. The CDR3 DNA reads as TGTGCCAGCAGCTTTTCTATGACTGAAGCTTTCTTT.

The CDR3 spells CASSFALGTGDGTDTQYF. CDR3 bases: TGTGCCAGCAGCTTCGCCTTGGGGACAGGGGATGGCACAGATACGCAGTATTTT. The chain employs TRBV11-2 and TRBJ2-3; TRBD1 matches 10 bases. V lost 3 bases, J lost 1 base, and 10 bases stayed unmatched. Germline CDR1 is SGHAT and CDR2 is FQNNGV. The CDR3 spans 18 residues.

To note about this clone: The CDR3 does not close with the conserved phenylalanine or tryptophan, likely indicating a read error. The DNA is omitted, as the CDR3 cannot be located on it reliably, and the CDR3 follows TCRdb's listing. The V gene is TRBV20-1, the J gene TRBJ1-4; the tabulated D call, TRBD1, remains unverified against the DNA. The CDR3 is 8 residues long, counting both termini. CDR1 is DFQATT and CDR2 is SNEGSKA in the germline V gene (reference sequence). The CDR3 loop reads CSGKGQGA.

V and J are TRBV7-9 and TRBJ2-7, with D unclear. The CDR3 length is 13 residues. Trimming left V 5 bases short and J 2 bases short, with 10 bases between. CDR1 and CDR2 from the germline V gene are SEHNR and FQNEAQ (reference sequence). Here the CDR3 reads CASSPALTYEQYF. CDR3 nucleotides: TGTGCCAGCAGCCCGGCCTTAACCTACGAGCAGTACTTC.

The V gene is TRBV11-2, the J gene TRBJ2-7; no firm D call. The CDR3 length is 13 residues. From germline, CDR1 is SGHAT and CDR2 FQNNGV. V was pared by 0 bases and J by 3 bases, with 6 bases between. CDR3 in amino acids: CASSLESGYEQYF. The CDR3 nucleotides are TGTGCCAGCAGCTTAGAATCGGGCTACGAGCAGTACTTC.

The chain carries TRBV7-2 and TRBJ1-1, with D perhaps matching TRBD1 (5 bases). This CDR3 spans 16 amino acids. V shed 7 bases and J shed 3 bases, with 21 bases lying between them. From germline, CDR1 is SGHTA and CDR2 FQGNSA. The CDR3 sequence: CASTTQMAGSYTEAFF. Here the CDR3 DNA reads TGTGCCAGCACCACCCAGATGGCAGGGTCCTACACTGAAGCTTTCTTT.

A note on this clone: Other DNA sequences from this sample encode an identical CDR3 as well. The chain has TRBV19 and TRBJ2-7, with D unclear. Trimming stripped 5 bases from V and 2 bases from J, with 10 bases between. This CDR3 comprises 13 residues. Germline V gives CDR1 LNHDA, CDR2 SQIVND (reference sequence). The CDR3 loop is CASSPGETYEQYF. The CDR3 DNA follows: TGTGCCAGTAGTCCGGGCGAGACCTACGAGCAGTACTTC.

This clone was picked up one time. The DNA of the CDR3 is TGTGCCACCAGCGGGAACCGGGACAGGGAGGATCAGCCCCAGCATTTT. Its protein is CATSGNRDREDQPQHF. This sequence joins TRBV15 and TRBJ1-5; 9 bases match TRBD1. This CDR3 is built from 16 residues. The V gene's germline CDR1 is LNHNV and CDR2 YYDKDF (reference sequence). V gave up 5 bases and J gave up 5 bases; unmatched junction bases: 10.

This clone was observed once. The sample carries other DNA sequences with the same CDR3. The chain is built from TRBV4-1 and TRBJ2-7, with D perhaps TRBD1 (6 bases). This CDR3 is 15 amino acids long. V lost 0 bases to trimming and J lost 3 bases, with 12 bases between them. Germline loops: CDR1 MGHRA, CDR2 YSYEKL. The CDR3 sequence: CASSQERQGFYEQYF. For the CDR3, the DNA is TGCGCCAGCAGCCAAGAGCGTCAGGGGTTCTACGAGCAGTACTTC.

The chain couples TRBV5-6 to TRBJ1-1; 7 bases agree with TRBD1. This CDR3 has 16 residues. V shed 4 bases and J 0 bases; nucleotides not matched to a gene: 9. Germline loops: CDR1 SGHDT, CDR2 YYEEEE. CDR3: CASSLGPGTVNTEAFF. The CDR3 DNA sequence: TGTGCCAGCAGCCTCGGTCCCGGGACAGTGAACACTGAAGCTTTCTTT.

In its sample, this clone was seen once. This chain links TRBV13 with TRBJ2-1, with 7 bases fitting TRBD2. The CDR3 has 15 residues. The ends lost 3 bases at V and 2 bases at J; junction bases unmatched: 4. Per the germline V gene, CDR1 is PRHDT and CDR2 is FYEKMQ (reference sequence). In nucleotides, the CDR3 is TGTGCCAGCAGCTTGACTAGCACCACCTACAATGAGCAGTTCTTC. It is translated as CASSLTSTTYNEQFF.

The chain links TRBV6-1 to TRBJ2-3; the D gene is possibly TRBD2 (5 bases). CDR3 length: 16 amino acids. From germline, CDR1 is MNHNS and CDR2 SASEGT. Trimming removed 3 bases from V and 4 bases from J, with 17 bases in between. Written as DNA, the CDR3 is TGTGCCAGCAGTGAGTGGACGGGCGAGGGTTCAGATACGCAGTATTTT. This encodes CASSEWTGEGSDTQYF.

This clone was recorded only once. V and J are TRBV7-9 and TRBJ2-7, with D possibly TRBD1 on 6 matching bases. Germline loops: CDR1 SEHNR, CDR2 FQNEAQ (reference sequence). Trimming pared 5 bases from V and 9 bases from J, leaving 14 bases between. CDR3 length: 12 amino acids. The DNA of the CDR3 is TGTGCCAGCAGCGAGAACAGGGATGGGCAGTACTTC. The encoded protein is CASSENRDGQYF.

The CDR3 coding sequence is TGCGCCAGCAGCCAAGGGATACAGGGAACCTATGGCTACACCTTC. Its protein is CASSQGIQGTYGYTF. This chain joins TRBV4-1 and TRBJ1-2; tentative D call: TRBD1 (6 bases). The CDR3 loop spans 15 amino acids. Trimming left V 1 base short and J 4 bases short, with 13 bases between. Looked up from germline, CDR1 is MGHRA and CDR2 is YSYEKL.

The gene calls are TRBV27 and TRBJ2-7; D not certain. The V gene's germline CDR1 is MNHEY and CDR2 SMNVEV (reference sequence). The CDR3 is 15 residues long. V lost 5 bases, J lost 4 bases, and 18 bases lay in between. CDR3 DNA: TGTGCCAGCAGTCCCACTTTCGTGGCTGGGTACGAGCAGTACTTC. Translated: CASSPTFVAGYEQYF.

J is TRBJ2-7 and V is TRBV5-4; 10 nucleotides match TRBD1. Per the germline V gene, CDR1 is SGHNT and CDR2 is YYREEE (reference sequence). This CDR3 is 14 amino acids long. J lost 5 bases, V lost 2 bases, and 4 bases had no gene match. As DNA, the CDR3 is TGTGCCAGCAGCTTTAAAGGACAGGGGGACGAGCAGTACTTC. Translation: CASSFKGQGDEQYF.

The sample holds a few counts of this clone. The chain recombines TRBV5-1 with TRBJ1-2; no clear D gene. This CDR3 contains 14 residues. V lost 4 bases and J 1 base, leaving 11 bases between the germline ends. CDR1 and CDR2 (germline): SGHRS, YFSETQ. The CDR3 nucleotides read TGCGCCAGCAGCCCGGCGACACTTAACTATGGCTACACCTTC. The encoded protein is CASSPATLNYGYTF.

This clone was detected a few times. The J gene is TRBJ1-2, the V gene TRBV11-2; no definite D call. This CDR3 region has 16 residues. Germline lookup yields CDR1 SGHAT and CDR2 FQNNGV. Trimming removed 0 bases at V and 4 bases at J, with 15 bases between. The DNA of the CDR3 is TGTGCCAGCAGCTTAGATCCGGACCCCATACCCTATGGCTACACCTTC. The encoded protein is CASSLDPDPIPYGYTF.

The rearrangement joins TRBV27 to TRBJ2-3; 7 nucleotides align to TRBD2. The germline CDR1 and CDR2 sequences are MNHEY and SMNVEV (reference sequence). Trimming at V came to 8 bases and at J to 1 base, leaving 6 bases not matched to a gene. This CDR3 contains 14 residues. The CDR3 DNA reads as TGTGCCAGCGGCCTAGCGGCCGGCACAGATACGCAGTATTTT. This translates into CASGLAAGTDTQYF.

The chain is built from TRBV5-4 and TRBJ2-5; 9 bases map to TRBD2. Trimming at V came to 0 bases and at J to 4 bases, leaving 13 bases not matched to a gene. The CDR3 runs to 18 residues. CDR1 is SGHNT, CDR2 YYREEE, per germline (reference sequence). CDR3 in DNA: TGTGCCAGCAGCTTGGCCCCCGGCGGGGGGGCGGTTCCAGAGACCCAGTACTTC. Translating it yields CASSLAPGGGAVPETQYF. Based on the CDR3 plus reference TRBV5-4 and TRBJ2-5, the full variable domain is ETGVTQSPTHLIKTRGQQVTLRCSSQSGHNTVSWYQQALGQGPQFIFQYYREEENGRGNFPPRFSGLQFPNYSSELNVNALELDDSALYLCASSLAPGGGAVPETQYFGPGTRLLVL.

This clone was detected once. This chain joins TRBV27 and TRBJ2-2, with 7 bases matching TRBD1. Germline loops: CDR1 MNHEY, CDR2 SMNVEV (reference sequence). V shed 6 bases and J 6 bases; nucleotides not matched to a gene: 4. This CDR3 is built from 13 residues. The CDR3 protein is CASRNTGAGELFF. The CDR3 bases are TGTGCCAGCAGGAACACAGGGGCCGGGGAGCTGTTTTTT.